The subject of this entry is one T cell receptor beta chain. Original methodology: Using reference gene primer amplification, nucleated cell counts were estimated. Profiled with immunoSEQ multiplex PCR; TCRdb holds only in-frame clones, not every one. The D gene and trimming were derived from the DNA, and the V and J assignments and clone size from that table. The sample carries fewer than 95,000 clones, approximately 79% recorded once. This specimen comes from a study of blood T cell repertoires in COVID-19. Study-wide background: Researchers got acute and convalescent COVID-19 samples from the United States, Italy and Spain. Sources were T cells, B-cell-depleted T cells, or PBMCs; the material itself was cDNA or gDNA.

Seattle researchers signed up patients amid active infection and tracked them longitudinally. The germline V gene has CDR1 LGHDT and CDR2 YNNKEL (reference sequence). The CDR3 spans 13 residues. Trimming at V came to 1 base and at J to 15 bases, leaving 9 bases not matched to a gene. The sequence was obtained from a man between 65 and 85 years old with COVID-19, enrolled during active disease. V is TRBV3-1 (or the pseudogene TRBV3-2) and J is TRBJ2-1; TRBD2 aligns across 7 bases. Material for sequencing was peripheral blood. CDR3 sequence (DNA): TGTGCCAGCAGCCAAGGTGTCGGGAGGTCCCCGTTCTTC. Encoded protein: CASSQGVGRSPFF.